The 8 T cell receptor beta chains listed next were all sequenced from one sample in a study of cytomegalovirus exposure and HLA in healthy donors. 60 Vbeta and 13 Jbeta primers were used in PCR. Libraries were prepared by immunoSEQ multiplex PCR; TCRdb keeps only in-frame clonotypes and omits some of them. Of about 180,000 clones in the sample, about 80% were seen once. The sample consisted of PBMCs. Receptor source: a woman aged 35 to 49 in good health and CMV-seronegative.

The chain couples TRBV10-3 to TRBJ2-7; D may be TRBD2 (5 bases). The CDR3 consists of 17 residues. The germline V and J ends were trimmed by 3 bases and 0 bases, with 18 bases remaining between them. The germline V gene has CDR1 ENHRY and CDR2 SYGVKD. Written as DNA, the CDR3 is TGTGCCATCAGTGACGACGGGCGGGTAAGCGGCTCCTACGAGCAGTACTTC. As protein: CAISDDGRVSGSYEQYF.

V usage is TRBV11-3 and J usage is TRBJ1-3; D may be TRBD1 (6 bases). Germline loops: CDR1 SGHNT, CDR2 YENEEA. The CDR3 is made up of 18 amino acids. The germline V and J ends were trimmed by 1 base and 0 bases, with 16 bases remaining between them. CDR3 sequence: CASSLGFGGPVSGNTIYF. In nucleotides, the CDR3 is TGTGCCAGCAGCTTAGGCTTCGGGGGGCCTGTCTCTGGAAACACCATATATTTT.

This clone was counted once. The rearrangement joins TRBV7-2 to TRBJ2-5, with 8 bases fitting TRBD1. Germline V gives CDR1 SGHTA, CDR2 FQGNSA. The CDR3 contains 17 residues. The trim removed 5 bases at V and 3 bases at J, leaving 14 bases unmatched. CDR3: CASSGSIRTGNEETQYF. The CDR3 nucleotides are TGTGCCAGCAGCGGGAGTATTCGGACAGGGAATGAAGAGACCCAGTACTTC.

J is TRBJ2-7 and V is TRBV2; D is undetermined. V lost 5 bases and J 2 bases, leaving 4 bases between the germline ends. CDR1 is SNHLY, CDR2 FYNNEI, per germline. This CDR3 comprises 11 residues. The CDR3 DNA is TGTGCCAGCAGTCCCGCCTACGAGCAGTACTTC. Its protein is CASSPAYEQYF.

The chain combines TRBV28 with TRBJ1-2; D might be TRBD1 (5 bases). The germline V gene has CDR1 MDHEN and CDR2 SYDVKM. The CDR3 has 14 residues. Trimming cost V 6 bases and J 8 bases, with 19 bases left between them. The CDR3 coding sequence is TGTGCCAGCAGCCTCGGCGGGGCTTCGGGCGGCTACACCTTC. This gives the protein CASSLGGASGGYTF.

The rearrangement links TRBV11-2 to TRBJ2-3; 9 nucleotides align to TRBD2. Trimming cost V 2 bases and J 3 bases; bases outside gene matches: 15. This CDR3 has 19 residues. CDR1 and CDR2 (germline): SGHAT, FQNNGV. Written as DNA, the CDR3 is TGTGCCAGCAGCTTATCGCGGGGGGGCCGTACGAGATTGACAGATACGCAGTATTTT. Protein sequence: CASSLSRGGRTRLTDTQYF.

The V call is TRBV7-8, the J call TRBJ1-2; D gene ambiguous. There are 14 residues in the CDR3. V lost 2 bases and J lost 8, with 15 bases in between. From germline, CDR1 is SGHVS and CDR2 FQNEAQ. The CDR3 loop reads CASSLLSVNGGYTF. The DNA of the CDR3 is TGTGCCAGCAGCTTATTGTCCGTAAACGGGGGCTACACCTTC.

The chain couples TRBV27 to TRBJ2-2; TRBD2 matches at 10 bases. The CDR3 spans 15 residues. With 6 bases clipped from V and 5 bases from J, the junction kept 6 bases outside the gene matches. Germline V gives CDR1 MNHEY, CDR2 SMNVEV (reference sequence). Here the CDR3 DNA reads TGTGCCAGCAGACTTGCTAGCGGGAGTACCGGGGAGCTGTTTTTT. Translation gives CASRLASGSTGELFF.